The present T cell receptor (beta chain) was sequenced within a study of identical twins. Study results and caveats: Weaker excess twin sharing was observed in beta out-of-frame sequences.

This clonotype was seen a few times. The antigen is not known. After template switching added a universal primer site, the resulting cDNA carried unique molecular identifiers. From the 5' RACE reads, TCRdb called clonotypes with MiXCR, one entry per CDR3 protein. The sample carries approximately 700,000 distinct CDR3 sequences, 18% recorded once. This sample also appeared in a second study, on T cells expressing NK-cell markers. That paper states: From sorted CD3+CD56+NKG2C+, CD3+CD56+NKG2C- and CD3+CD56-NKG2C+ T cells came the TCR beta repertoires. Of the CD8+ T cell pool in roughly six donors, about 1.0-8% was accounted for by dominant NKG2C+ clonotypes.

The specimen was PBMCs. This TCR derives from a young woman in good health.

CDR3 sequence (DNA): TGCGCCAGCCAATCGGGCGGGAGAACAGATACGCAGTATTTT. It codes for CASQSGGRTDTQYF. The rearrangement links TRBV10-2 to TRBJ2-3; 7 nucleotides line up with TRBD2. J gave up 3 bases and V 8 bases, and 8 bases lay outside the gene matches. Looked up from germline, CDR1 is WSHSY and CDR2 is SAAADI. The CDR3 is made up of 14 amino acids.